Below, 2 T cell receptor beta chains from the same sample are listed, as sequenced in a study of OX40 agonist ivuxolimab in advanced cancers. Assay used: immunoSEQ multiplex PCR; TCRdb lists only in-frame clones, some missing. The data show about 41,000 clones, about 87% seen once. The sequences come from CD4+ or CD8+ T cells sorted from blood, collected in a trial of the OX40 agonist ivuxolimab. The receptors derive from an adult with an advanced solid tumor such as melanoma, head and neck, liver or kidney cancer.

The chain carries TRBV27 and TRBJ2-7; D is perhaps TRBD1 (6 bases). Germline CDR1 and CDR2: MNHEY and SMNVEV (reference sequence). Trimming stripped 5 bases from V and 4 bases from J, with 15 bases between. This CDR3 is 14 amino acids long. This chain's CDR3 is CASSPYRDRYEQYF. The CDR3 DNA is TGTGCCAGCAGTCCATACAGGGATCGATACGAGCAGTACTTC.

The chain combines TRBV7-9 with TRBJ1-1; 7 bases fit TRBD1. This CDR3 has 14 amino acids. V dropped 3 bases and J dropped 7; count of bases not matched to a gene: 8. Germline V gives CDR1 SEHNR, CDR2 FQNEAQ (reference sequence). As DNA, the CDR3 is TGTGCCAGCAGCTTCACACAGGGGTCGGGTGAAGCTTTCTTT. It yields the protein CASSFTQGSGEAFF.